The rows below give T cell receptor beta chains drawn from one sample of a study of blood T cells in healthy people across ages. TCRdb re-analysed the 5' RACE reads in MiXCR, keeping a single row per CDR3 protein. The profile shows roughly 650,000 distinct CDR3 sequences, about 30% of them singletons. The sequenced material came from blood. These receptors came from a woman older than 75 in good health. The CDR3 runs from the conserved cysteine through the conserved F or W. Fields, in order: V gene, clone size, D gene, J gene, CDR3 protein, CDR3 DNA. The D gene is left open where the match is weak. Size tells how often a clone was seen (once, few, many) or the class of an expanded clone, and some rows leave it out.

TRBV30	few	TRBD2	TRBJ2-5	CAWRRGGSETQYF	TGTGCCTGGAGGCGGGGGGGCTCGGAGACCCAGTACTTC
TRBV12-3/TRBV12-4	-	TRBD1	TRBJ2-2	CANRPGQANTGELFF	TGTGCCAACAGGCCGGGACAGGCGAACACCGGGGAGCTGTTTTTT
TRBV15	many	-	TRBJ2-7	CATSRDGRSEQYF	TGTGCCACCAGCAGAGATGGACGTAGCGAGCAGTACTTC
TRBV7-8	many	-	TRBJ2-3	CASSLEAGTGDTQYF	TGTGCCAGCAGCTTAGAGGCGGGGACCGGAGATACGCAGTATTTT
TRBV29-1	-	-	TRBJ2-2	CSVAQVVANTGELFF	TGCAGCGTTGCTCAGGTTGTGGCGAACACCGGGGAGCTGTTTTTT
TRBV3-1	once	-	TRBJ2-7	CAGSQARPPSSAEQYF	TGTGCCGGCAGCCAAGCTAGGCCCCCCTCCAGCGCCGAGCAGTACTTC
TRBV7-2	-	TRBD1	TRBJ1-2	CASSPTGGPTNYGCTF	TGTGCCAGCAGCCCCACAGGGGGCCCCACTAACTATGGCTGCACCTTC
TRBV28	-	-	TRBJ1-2	CASSPGGGQGYHGYTF	TGTGCCAGCAGTCCCGGCGGAGGTCAGGGTTACCATGGCTACACCTTC
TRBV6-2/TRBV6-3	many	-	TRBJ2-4	CASSYTPQAYGYIQYF	TGTGCCAGCAGTTACACCCCACAGGCTTACGGGTACATTCAGTACTTC
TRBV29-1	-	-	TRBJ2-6	CSARDANVLTF	TGCAGCGCCCGCGATGCCAACGTCCTGACTTTC
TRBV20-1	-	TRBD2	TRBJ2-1	CSAPKAGGRDTQFF	TGCAGTGCTCCTAAAGCGGGGGGGCGGGACACCCAGTTCTTC
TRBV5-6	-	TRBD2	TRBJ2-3	CASSLYASGGTTDTQYF	TGTGCCAGCAGCTTGTACGCTAGCGGGGGGACCACAGATACGCAGTATTTT
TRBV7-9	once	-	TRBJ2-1	CASSLVYGGPGDEQFF	TGTGCCAGCAGCTTGGTTTACGGAGGGCCGGGCGATGAGCAGTTCTTC
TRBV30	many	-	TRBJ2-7	CAWNTGTGVNEQYF	TGTGCCTGGAACACCGGGACTGGGGTCAACGAGCAGTACTTC
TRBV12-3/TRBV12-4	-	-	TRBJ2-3	CASSTQTGGADAQYF	TGTGCCAGCAGTACTCAGACGGGGGGCGCAGATGCGCAGTATTTT
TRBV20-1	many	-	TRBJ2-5	CSALIGEETQYF	TGCAGTGCTCTAATAGGGGAGGAGACCCAGTACTTC
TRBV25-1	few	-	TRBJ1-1	CASSELRDTEAFF	TGTGCCAGCAGTGAACTTCGGGACACTGAAGCTTTCTTT
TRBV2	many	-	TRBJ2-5	CASSELGAGETQYF	TGTGCCAGCAGTGAACTGGGGGCCGGGGAGACCCAGTACTTC
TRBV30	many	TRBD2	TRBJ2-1	CAWSPHSGGVYNEQFF	TGTGCCTGGAGCCCCCACAGCGGGGGGGTCTACAATGAGCAGTTCTTC
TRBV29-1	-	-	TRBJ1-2	CSSLGSNYGYTF	TGCAGCTCCCTGGGGTCCAACTATGGCTACACCTTC
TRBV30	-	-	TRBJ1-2	CALSPGEGYTF	TGTGCCCTGTCCCCAGGTGAAGGCTACACCTTC
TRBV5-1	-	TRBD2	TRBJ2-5	CASSPTSGEAKETQYF	TGCGCCAGCAGCCCTACTAGCGGGGAGGCTAAAGAGACCCAGTACTTC
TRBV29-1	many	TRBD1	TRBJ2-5	CSVVRQGVQETQYF	TGCAGCGTTGTCAGGCAGGGGGTACAAGAGACCCAGTACTTC
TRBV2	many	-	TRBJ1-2	CASLRETSYGYTF	TGTGCCAGTCTCAGGGAGACATCCTATGGCTACACCTTC
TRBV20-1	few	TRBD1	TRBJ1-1	CSARDPYTGEEAFF	TGCAGTGCTAGAGACCCTTATACAGGGGAAGAAGCTTTCTTT
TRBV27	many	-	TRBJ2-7	CASSLEPTGYEQYF	TGTGCCAGCAGCCTAGAGCCTACAGGCTACGAGCAGTACTTC
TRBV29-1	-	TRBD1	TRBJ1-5	CSVEDSTGGNQPQHF	TGCAGCGTTGAAGATTCGACAGGGGGGAATCAGCCCCAGCATTTT